This TCR beta chain was obtained from a study of cytomegalovirus exposure and HLA in healthy donors. The donors were members of the validation cohort comprising some 130 subjects, separate from the roughly 680-subject first cohort. Turning to this clone: What it recognizes is unknown.

Sequencing was performed with immunoSEQ multiplex PCR; in TCRdb, only in-frame clones are kept and a portion is missing. The table has about 150,000 clones, roughly nine tenths seen once. General study points: Clusters of TCRs from the first cohort tended to co-occur in the roughly 120 validation repertoires (as a later analysis found). The study flagged around 160 TCR beta chains as cytomegalovirus-associated.

Germline V CDR1 and CDR2: LNHNV, YYDKDF (reference sequence). V was trimmed by 0 bases and J by 5 bases, leaving 20 bases between them. The length of the CDR3 is 18 residues. This sequence was found in a woman between 18 and 29 years old in good health and CMV-seropositive. The J gene is TRBJ1-5, the V gene TRBV15, with D unresolved. The sequencing sample was made of PBMCs. The DNA of the CDR3 is TGTGCCACCAGCAGAGATAGGAGGGAAGGATCTAAGGATCAGCCCCAGCATTTT. Its protein is CATSRDRREGSKDQPQHF.